This TCR beta chain was identified during a study of blood T cell repertoires in COVID-19. Study-level background: T cells, B-cell-depleted T cells, or PBMCs provided the cDNA or gDNA that served as material.

The assay was immunoSEQ multiplex PCR, and TCRdb's table has in-frame clones only and misses some. The sample carries about 47,000 clones, around 85% recorded once. This CDR3 spans 18 amino acids. Germline trimming cut 2 bases from V and 3 bases from J; bases unmatched to any gene: 12. In germline, CDR1 is MNHEY, CDR2 SVGEGT. This sequence joins TRBV6-2 or TRBV6-3 and TRBJ2-3, with 9 bases fitting TRBD2. Input material: peripheral blood. The TCR comes from a man aged 50 to 60 with acute or convalescent COVID-19. The DNA of the CDR3 is TGTGCCAGCAGTTACACCTCCCCTGGCGGGGGGGCAACAGATACGCAGTATTTT. This codes for CASSYTSPGGGATDTQYF.